Following are 8 T cell receptor beta chains from one sample sequenced in a study of cytomegalovirus exposure and HLA in healthy donors. The PCR used 60 Vbeta and 13 Jbeta primers. Clones were read by immunoSEQ multiplex PCR, and TCRdb kept only the in-frame ones, dropping some. There are some 150,000 clones in the sample; 81% occur only once, and approximately 5% lies in the top ten. Sequencing used PBMCs. The receptors were sampled from a woman younger than 35 in good health and CMV-seropositive.

This clone turned up a few times. The chain recombines TRBV7-6 with TRBJ1-6; 8 bases map to TRBD1. Per the germline V gene, CDR1 is SGHVS and CDR2 is FNYEAQ. V lost 4 bases to trimming and J lost 7 bases; unmatched junction nucleotides: 3. There are 14 residues in the CDR3. The CDR3 nucleotides are TGTGCCAGCAGCTCCCGACAGGGGAATTCACCCCTCCACTTT. Translating gives CASSSRQGNSPLHF.

This clone was seen only a few times. The chain joins TRBV4-3 to TRBJ2-3; 7 bases line up with TRBD2. The CDR3 contains 18 residues. Germline V gene data show CDR1 as LGHNA and CDR2 as YSLEER. V shed 0 bases, J shed 5 bases, and the junction held 14 bases outside the gene matches. The CDR3: CASSQDAGVAGPIDTQYF. In nucleotides, the CDR3 is TGCGCCAGCAGCCAAGATGCCGGGGTAGCGGGCCCGATAGATACGCAGTATTTT.

This chain joins TRBV28 and TRBJ1-1; no reliable D call. This CDR3 has 13 residues. CDR1 is MDHEN, CDR2 SYDVKM, per germline. V dropped 7 bases and J dropped 1 base, with 10 bases sitting between them. The CDR3 loop is CASMARKNTEAFF. CDR3 in DNA: TGTGCCAGCATGGCCAGGAAGAACACTGAAGCTTTCTTT.

This chain links TRBV7-9 with TRBJ2-3, with TRBD2 matching over 8 bases. Trimming cost V 5 bases and J 2 bases; bases outside gene matches: 9. The germline CDR1 and CDR2 sequences are SEHNR and FQNEAQ (reference sequence). The CDR3 covers 16 residues. The CDR3, as DNA: TGTGCCAGCAGCCCCCCCTTAGCGGGGTACACAGATACGCAGTATTTT. Translated, it gives CASSPPLAGYTDTQYF.

The chain carries TRBV13 and TRBJ2-2; the D gene is possibly TRBD2 (6 bases). Germline assignment: CDR1 PRHDT and CDR2 FYEKMQ (reference sequence). The germline V and J ends were trimmed by 5 bases and 4 bases, with 11 bases remaining between them. CDR3 size: 14 residues. CDR3 loop: CASSLGGSTGELFF. The CDR3 coding sequence is TGTGCCAGCAGCCTCGGGGGAAGCACCGGGGAGCTGTTTTTT.

The rearrangement uses TRBV27 and TRBJ2-3, with 8 bases that match TRBD2. Germline V CDR1 and CDR2: MNHEY, SMNVEV (reference sequence). The CDR3 is 14 residues long. The J segment lost 7 bases and the V segment lost 6 bases, leaving 9 bases of the junction unmatched. CDR3 in amino acids: CASSRGGPLYTQYF. In DNA, the CDR3 is TGTGCCAGCAGCCGGGGGGGCCCCTTATATACGCAGTATTTT.

Notes on this clone: Other DNA sequences in this specimen translate into the identical CDR3. The chain carries TRBV9 and TRBJ2-1; D unclear. The CDR3 runs to 14 residues. V was clipped by 0 bases and J by 4 bases, with 8 bases between them. From germline, CDR1 is SGDLS and CDR2 YYNGEE. CDR3 region: CASSVAGEYNEQFF. CDR3 in DNA: TGTGCCAGCAGCGTAGCTGGAGAGTACAATGAGCAGTTCTTC.

The chain carries TRBV7-9 and TRBJ2-7; 9 nucleotides line up with TRBD1. The junction had 14 bases not matched to a gene; V was cut back by 5 bases and J by 3 bases. CDR1 SEHNR and CDR2 FQNEAQ come from the germline V gene (reference sequence). The CDR3 spans 17 residues. CDR3 DNA sequence: TGTGCCAGCAGCCCCTCTGGCAGACAGGGGGTTAGCTACGAGCAGTACTTC. This sequence encodes CASSPSGRQGVSYEQYF.